The sequence of this TCR beta chain was determined in a study of CD8 T cells in ankylosing spondylitis. The study's findings and limits: A TCR beta motif made of eight highly homologous variants seemed typical of ankylosing spondylitis blood. Past studies reported some motif variants in reactive arthritis synovial fluid and blood. There was reportedly significant enrichment of clones that were disease-linked in matched ankylosing spondylitis synovial fluid.

The TCR beta libraries were generated through quantitative 5'-RACE incorporating molecular barcodes. TCRdb fed the 5' RACE reads into MiXCR, producing one record per CDR3 protein. The sample lists approximately 42,000 distinct CDR3 sequences, roughly 11% occurring once. This clonotype was counted at least ten times. Its antigen is not known. The V gene's germline CDR1 is SQVTM and CDR2 ANQGSEA. The CDR3 extends over 13 amino acids. The V end lost 6 bases, the J end lost 1 base, and 13 bases lay between the germline ends. Sample: blood, either unsorted or a sorted T cell fraction (not recorded which). The gene calls are TRBV29-1 and TRBJ2-7; D is possibly TRBD1 (8 bases). This sequence was found in a male donor with ankylosing spondylitis or in good health (not recorded which). Written as DNA, the CDR3 is TGCAGCGTCAACAGGGGGGGATCCTACGAGCAGTACTTC. Translating gives CSVNRGGSYEQYF.